This TCR beta chain originates from a study of vaccination effects on CD4 cells after COVID-19 (dated by TCRdb to between 2021 and 2024). Broadly, across the study: Post-vaccine samples across the study were collected a median of 72 days after the second dose, with a range of 14 to 241. In both COVID-19 convalescent patients and infection-naive vaccine recipients, the study compared SARS-CoV-2 spike-specific CD4+ TCR repertoires from before mRNA vaccination with those from after it. Altogether, 10 COVID-19 convalescent patients and a few SARS-CoV-2-naive healthy vaccine recipients made up the full study. The Oncomine TCR Beta short-read assay on an Illumina iSeq 100 was used to sequence cultures from other donors in the study.

Study-wide conclusions, independent of this receptor: At late post-vaccination timepoints, both infection-induced and vaccine-induced clones showed marked clonal contraction, consistent with waning T cell responses. Limitations of the study were the small number of convalescent patients and the absence of early post-infection timepoints. Among healthy vaccine recipients, nearly all vaccine-induced clones were SARS-CoV-2 mono-reactive, and just 1 of 255 was cross-reactive with common cold coronaviruses.

To identify antigen-specific CD4+ T cell clonotypes by their expansion, the ViraFEST assay first stimulated PBMC with viral peptide pools and then applied TCR sequencing. After less than eleven days of culture, CD4+ T cells were isolated with the EasySep CD4+ T cell isolation kit. Each participant got two doses of an mRNA SARS-CoV-2 vaccine, either BNT162b2 or mRNA-1273. The absence of prior SARS-CoV-2 infection in healthy vaccine recipients was confirmed by negative nucleocapsid antibodies before and after vaccination. About 2.1 million PBMC per well were cultured in IMDM with 5% human AB serum, around 9.1 IU/ml IL-2 and gentamicin, plus 10 ug/ml peptides. Half of the culture medium was replaced with fresh IL-2-containing medium on days 3 and 7. Each peptide stimulation condition was cultured in triplicate wells unless otherwise noted. PBMC were separated from whole blood using Ficoll-Paque Plus gradient centrifugation and were then either cryopreserved at -140C or used fresh. The overlapping peptide pools covered the spike proteins of SARS-CoV-2 and of the common cold coronaviruses HCoV-NL63, HCoV-OC43 and HCoV-229E. The QIAamp micro DNA kit was used to extract genomic DNA from the cultured CD4+ T cells.

V is reduced by 8 bases and J by 0 bases, leaving a spacing of 20 bases between them. The CDR3 starts with the cysteine, ends with the phenylalanine, and has 17 residues. The DNA shown is the 51-base CDR3, in frame from base 1. The germline V gene sets CDR1 to SNHLY and CDR2 to FYNNEI. The library was generated by the immunoSEQ multiplex PCR assay. DNA from the cultured and isolated CD4+ T cells underwent TCR beta CDR3 sequencing. As for the original processing: Non-productive TCR sequences were discarded, and reads were trimmed to the CDR3 region, with only CDR3s of 7 or more amino acids retained. Antigen-specific clonotypes were identified with the MANAFEST web app by comparing expansion in peptide wells against reference cultures. To count as positive, a clone had to show expansion at FDR<0.05 compared with the reference and with all other wells, an odds ratio above 5, and a frequency above 0.1% in two replicate wells. Clonotypes significantly expanded in SARS-CoV-2 spike wells and in at least one common cold coronavirus spike condition were defined as cross-reactive. CDR3 similarity was assessed by Levenshtein distance with the stringdist R package, and unrooted trees were built with ape in R 3.6.1. TCRdb limited this immuneACCESS table to in-frame rearrangements with V and J called. A share of clones is missing; checked studies link under half to unresolved V genes, and the rest is unexplained. V, J and clone size reflect that table, while D and trimming were determined from the DNA. A total of around 60,000 clones appear in this sample, around 73% of them only once. The ten biggest clones cover around 1.2% of the sample.

Details on this clone: The antigen it recognizes is unknown. Base qualities are not at hand, and no much larger clone is one base apart.

The sample in question was CD4+ T cells from PBMCs cultured with HCoV-229E spike peptides, obtained after COVID-19 vaccination. This specimen's cell subset or site label, interpreted: HCoV-229E spike overlapping peptide pool stimulation. This sequence was found in a human donor who received a COVID-19 vaccine. Recombination joined TRBV2 with TRBJ1-5; TRBD1 could be the D gene, as 5 bases match. In nucleotide form, the sequence is TGTGCCAGCGGCCGGGACCCCGGACGCAATAGCAATCAGCCCCAGCATTTT. This is translated as CASGRDPGRNSNQPQHF.